The following is a TCR beta chain sequence with its context. The target antigen is unknown. Germline CDR1 reads SGHTS; CDR2 reads YDEGEE. The CDR3 runs to 13 residues. V lost 0 bases to trimming and J lost 4 bases, with 7 bases between them. The data were produced by immunoSEQ multiplex PCR, yet TCRdb's version contains in-frame clones alone and is incomplete. The top ten clones hold less than 12% of a sample with 65,000 to 85,000 clones, 88% of them seen once. The sample is drawn from a study of T cell responses to AZD1222 COVID-19 vaccine. Study-level results: Most donors were white British and more were female, and clonal diversity was possibly underestimated. Researchers took repertoire samples only after the peak T cell response had come. An increase in Spike-specific TCR breadth and depth was observed after two AZD1222 doses. Baseline antibody screening turned up just six seropositive AZD1222 recipients.

This TCR was sampled from an adult who received the MenACWY meningococcal vaccine as a control. This sequence joins TRBV5-8 and TRBJ1-2; no firm D call. This specimen was peripheral blood, taken 28 days after the second dose of the MenACWY control vaccine. CDR3 region: CASSLAASYGYTF. The DNA for the CDR3 is TGTGCCAGCAGCTTGGCGGCTTCCTATGGCTACACCTTC.